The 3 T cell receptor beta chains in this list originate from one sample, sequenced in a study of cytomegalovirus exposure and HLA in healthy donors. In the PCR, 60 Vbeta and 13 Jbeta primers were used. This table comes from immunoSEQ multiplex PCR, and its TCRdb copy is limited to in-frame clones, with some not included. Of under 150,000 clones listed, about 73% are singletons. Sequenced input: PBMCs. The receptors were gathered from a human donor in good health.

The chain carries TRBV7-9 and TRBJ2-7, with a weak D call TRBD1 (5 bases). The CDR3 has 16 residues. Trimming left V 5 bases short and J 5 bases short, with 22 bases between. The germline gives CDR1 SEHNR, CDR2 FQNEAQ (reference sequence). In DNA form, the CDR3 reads TGTGCCAGCAGCCAACGGGCGGCAGGGTCATTTGACGAGCAGTACTTC. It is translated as CASSQRAAGSFDEQYF.

CDR3 region: CASSSGGTDEKLFF. The CDR3 DNA follows: TGTGCCAGCAGTTCAGGGGGGACGGATGAAAAACTGTTTTTT. V usage is TRBV28 and J usage is TRBJ1-4, with 7 bases aligning to TRBD1. The CDR3 sequence is 14 residues long. Germline-derived CDR1 and CDR2 are MDHEN and SYDVKM. V shed 4 bases, J shed 6 bases, and the junction held 5 bases outside the gene matches.

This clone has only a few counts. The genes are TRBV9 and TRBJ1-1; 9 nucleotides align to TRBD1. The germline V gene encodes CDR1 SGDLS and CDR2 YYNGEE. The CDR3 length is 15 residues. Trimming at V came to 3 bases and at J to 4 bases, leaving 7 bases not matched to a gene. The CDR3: CASSETQGAVTEAFF. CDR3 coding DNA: TGTGCCAGCAGCGAGACACAGGGGGCTGTCACTGAAGCTTTCTTT.